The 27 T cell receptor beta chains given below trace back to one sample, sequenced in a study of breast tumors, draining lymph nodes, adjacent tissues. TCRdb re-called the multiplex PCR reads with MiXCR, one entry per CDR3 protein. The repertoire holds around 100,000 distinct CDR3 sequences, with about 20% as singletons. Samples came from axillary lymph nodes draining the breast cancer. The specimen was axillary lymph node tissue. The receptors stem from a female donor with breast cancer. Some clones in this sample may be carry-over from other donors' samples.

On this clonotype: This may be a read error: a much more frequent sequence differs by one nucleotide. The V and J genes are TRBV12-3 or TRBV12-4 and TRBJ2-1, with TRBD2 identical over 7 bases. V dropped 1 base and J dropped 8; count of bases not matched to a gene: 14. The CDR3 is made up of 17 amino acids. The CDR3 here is CASSLELTGGSFHEQFF. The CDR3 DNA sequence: TGTGCCAGCAGTTTAGAGCTCACTGGCGGGAGTTTCCATGAGCAGTTCTTC.

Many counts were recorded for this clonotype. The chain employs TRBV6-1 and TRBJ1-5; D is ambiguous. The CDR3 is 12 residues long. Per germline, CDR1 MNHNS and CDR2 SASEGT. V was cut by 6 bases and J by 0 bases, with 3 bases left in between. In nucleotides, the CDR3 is TGTGCCAGCAGATATAGCAATCAGCCCCAGCATTTT. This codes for CASRYSNQPQHF.

The CDR3 region is CASSLVGAGGYEQYF. CDR3 coding DNA: TGTGCCAGCAGCTTAGTGGGAGCGGGAGGATACGAGCAGTACTTC. The rearrangement links TRBV7-9 to TRBJ2-7; 9 bases agree with TRBD2. Germline V gene data show CDR1 as SEHNR and CDR2 as FQNEAQ (reference sequence). With 1 base clipped from V and 4 bases from J, the junction kept 5 bases outside the gene matches. This CDR3 contains 15 residues.

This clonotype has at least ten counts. The CDR3 protein is CASSRTSGRTDTQYF. CDR3 DNA: TGTGCCAGCAGTCGGACTAGCGGGAGGACAGATACGCAGTATTTT. The chain uses TRBV7-2 and TRBJ2-3; TRBD2 matches 14 bases. Germline CDR1 SGHTA, CDR2 FQGNSA. V shed 6 bases, J shed 3 bases, and the junction held 2 bases outside the gene matches. The CDR3 consists of 15 residues.

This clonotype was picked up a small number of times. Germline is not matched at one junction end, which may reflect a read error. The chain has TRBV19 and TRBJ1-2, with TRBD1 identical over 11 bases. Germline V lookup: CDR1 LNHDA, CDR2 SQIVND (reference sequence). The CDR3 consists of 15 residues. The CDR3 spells CVSSLRRTGGDGYTF. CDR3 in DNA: TGTGTCAGTAGTCTCCGTCGGACAGGGGGCGATGGCTACACCTTC.

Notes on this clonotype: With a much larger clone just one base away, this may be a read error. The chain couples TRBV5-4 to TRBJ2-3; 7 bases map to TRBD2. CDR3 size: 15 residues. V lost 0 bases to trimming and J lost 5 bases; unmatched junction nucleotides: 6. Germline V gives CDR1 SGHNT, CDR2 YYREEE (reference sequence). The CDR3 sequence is CASSLAGTNRDTQYF. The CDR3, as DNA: TGTGCCAGCAGCTTGGCCGGGACTAATAGAGATACGCAGTATTTT.

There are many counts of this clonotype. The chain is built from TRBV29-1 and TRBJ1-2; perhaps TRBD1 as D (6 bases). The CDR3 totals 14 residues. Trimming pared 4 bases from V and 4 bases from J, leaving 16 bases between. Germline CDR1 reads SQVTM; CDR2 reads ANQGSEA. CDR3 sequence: CSVGGVGAVYGYTF. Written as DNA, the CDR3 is TGCAGCGTTGGGGGGGTGGGGGCGGTCTATGGCTACACCTTC.

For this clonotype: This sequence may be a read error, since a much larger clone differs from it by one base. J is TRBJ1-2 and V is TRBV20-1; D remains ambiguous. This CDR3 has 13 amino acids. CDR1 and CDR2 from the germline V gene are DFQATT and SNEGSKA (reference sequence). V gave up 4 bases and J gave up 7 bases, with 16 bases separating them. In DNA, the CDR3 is TGCAGTGCTAATGGTCTACCCAACACTGGCTACACCTTC. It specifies CSANGLPNTGYTF.

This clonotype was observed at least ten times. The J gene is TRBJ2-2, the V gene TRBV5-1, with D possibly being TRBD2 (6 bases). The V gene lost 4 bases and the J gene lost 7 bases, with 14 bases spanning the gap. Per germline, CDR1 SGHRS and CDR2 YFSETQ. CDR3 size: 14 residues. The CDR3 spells CASSRTLGGGELFF. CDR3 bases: TGCGCCAGCAGCCGCACTCTCGGGGGCGGGGAGCTGTTTTTT. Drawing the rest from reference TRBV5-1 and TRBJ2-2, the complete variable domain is KAGVTQTPRYLIKTRGQQVTLSCSPISGHRSVSWYQQTPGQGLQFLFEYFSETQRNKGNFPGRFSGRQFSNSRSEMNVSTLELGDSALYLCASSRTLGGGELFFGEGSRLTVL.

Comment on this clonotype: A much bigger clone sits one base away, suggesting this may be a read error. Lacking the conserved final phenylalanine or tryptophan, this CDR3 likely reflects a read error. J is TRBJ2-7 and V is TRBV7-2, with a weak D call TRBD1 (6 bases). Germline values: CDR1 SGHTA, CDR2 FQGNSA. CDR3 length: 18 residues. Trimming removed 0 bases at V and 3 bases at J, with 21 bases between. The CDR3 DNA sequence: TGTGCCAGCAGCTTAGCCATTCCCACAGGGCCCCTACTCTACGAGCAGTACCTC. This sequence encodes CASSLAIPTGPLLYEQYL.

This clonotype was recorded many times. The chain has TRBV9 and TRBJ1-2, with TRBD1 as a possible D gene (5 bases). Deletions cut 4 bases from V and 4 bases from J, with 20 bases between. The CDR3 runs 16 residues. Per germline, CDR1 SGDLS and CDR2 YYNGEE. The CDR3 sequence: CASSPEGQGRLYGYTF. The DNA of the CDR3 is TGTGCCAGCAGCCCCGAGGGGCAGGGTCGGCTCTATGGCTACACCTTC.

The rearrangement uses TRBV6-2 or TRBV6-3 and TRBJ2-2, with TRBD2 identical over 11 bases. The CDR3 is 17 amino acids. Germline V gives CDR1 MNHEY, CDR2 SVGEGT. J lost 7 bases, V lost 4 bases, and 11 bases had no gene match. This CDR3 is CASSLSLAGGIGGELFF. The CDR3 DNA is TGTGCCAGCAGTTTATCCCTAGCGGGGGGTATTGGCGGGGAGCTGTTTTTT.

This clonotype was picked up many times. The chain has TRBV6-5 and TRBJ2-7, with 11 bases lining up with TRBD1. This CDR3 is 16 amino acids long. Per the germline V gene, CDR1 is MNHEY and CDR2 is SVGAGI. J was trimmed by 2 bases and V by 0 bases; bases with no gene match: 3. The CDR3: CASSYSGTGGTYEQYF. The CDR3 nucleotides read TGTGCCAGCAGTTACTCGGGGACAGGGGGAACCTACGAGCAGTACTTC.

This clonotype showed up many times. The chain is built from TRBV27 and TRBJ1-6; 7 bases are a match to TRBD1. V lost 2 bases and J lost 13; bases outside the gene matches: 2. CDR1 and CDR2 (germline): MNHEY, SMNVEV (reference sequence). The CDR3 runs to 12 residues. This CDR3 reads CASSLTGVPLHF. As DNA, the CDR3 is TGTGCCAGCAGTTTAACAGGGGTTCCCCTCCACTTT.

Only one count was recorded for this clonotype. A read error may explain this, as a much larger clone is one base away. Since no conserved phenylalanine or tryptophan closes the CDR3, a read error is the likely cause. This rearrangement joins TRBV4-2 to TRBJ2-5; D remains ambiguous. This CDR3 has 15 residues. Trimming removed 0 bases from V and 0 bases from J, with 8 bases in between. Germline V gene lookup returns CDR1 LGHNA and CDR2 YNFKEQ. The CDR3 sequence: CASSQELEYQETQYL. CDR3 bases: TGTGCCAGCAGCCAAGAGTTAGAGTACCAAGAGACCCAGTACCTC.

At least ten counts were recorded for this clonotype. This chain's CDR3 is CATSRSRGTGVVNEQFF. The CDR3 coding sequence is TGTGCCACCAGCAGATCCCGGGGGACAGGAGTGGTCAATGAGCAGTTCTTC. The chain recombines TRBV15 with TRBJ2-1; 8 bases are a match to TRBD1. The CDR3 is made up of 17 amino acids. V lost 2 bases to trimming and J lost 6 bases; unmatched junction nucleotides: 12. CDR1 and CDR2 (germline): LNHNV, YYDKDF (reference sequence).

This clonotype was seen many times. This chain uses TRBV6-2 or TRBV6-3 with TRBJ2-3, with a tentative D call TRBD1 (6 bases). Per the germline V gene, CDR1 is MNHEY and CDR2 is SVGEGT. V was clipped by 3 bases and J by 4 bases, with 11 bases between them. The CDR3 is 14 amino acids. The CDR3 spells CASSYGGLADTQYF. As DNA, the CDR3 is TGTGCCAGCAGTTATGGGGGCTTGGCAGATACGCAGTATTTT.

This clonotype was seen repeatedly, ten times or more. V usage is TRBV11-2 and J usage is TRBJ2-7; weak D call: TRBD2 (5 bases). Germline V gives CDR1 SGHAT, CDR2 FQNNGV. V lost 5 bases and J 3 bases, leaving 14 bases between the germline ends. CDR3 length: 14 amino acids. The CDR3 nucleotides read TGTGCCAGCAGCCCCAGTAGAGGACTCTACGAGCAGTACTTC. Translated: CASSPSRGLYEQYF.

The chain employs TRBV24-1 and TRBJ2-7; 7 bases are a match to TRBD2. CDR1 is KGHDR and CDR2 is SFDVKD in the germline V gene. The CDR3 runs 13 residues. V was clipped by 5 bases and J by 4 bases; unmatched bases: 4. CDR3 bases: TGTGCCACCAGTGGCGGGAGTCAGTACGAGCAGTACTTC. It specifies CATSGGSQYEQYF.

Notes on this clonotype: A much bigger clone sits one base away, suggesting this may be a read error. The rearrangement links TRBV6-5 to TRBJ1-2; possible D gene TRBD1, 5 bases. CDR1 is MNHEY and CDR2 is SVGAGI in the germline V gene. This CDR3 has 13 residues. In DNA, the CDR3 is TGTGTCAGCAGTTACTCGGGAGGGGAAGGCTACACCTTC. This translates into CVSSYSGGEGYTF.

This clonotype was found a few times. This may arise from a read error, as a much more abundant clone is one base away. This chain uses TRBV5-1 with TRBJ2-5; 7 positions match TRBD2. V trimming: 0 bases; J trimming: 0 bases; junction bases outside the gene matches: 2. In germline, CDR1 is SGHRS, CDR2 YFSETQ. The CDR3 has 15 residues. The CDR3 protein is CASSLVGRHQETQYF. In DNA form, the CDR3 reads TGCGCCAGCAGCTTGGTCGGGAGGCACCAAGAGACCCAGTACTTC.

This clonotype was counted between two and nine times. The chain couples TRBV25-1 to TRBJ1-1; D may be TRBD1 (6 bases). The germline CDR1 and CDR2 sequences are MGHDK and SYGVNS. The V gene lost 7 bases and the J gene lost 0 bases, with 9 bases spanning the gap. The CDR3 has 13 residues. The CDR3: CASKRQVNTEAFF. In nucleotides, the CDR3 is TGTGCCAGCAAGAGACAGGTGAACACTGAAGCTTTCTTT.

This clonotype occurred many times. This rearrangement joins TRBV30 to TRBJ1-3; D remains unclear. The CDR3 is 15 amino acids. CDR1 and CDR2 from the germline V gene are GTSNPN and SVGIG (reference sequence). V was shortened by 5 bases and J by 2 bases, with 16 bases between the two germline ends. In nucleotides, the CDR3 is TGTGCCTGGGCTCGGGATCATACGACTGGAAACACCATATATTTT. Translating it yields CAWARDHTTGNTIYF.

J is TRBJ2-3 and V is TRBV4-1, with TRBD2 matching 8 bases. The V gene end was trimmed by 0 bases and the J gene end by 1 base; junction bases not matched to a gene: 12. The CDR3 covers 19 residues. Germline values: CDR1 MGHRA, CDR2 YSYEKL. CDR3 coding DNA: TGCGCCAGCAGCCAAGACGCTCCTAGCGGGCGCCTGCGCACAGATACGCAGTATTTT. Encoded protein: CASSQDAPSGRLRTDTQYF.

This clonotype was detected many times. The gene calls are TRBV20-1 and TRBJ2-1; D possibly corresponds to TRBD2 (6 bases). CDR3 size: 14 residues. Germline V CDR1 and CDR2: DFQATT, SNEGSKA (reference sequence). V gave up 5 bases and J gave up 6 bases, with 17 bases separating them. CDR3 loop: CSASGLTRGNEQFF. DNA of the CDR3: TGCAGTGCTTCGGGACTCACAAGGGGCAATGAGCAGTTCTTC.

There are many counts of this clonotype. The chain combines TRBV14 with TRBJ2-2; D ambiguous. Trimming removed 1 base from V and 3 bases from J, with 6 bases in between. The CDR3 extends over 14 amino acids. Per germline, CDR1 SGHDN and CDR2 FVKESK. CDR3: CASSQGAYTGELFF. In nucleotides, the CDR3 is TGTGCCAGCAGCCAAGGGGCATACACCGGGGAGCTGTTTTTT.

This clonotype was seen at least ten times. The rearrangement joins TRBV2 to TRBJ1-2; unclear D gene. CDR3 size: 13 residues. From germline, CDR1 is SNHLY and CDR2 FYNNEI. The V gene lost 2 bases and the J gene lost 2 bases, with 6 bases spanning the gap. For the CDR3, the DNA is TGTGCCAGCAGTGAATTGGGGAACTATGGCTACACCTTC. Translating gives CASSELGNYGYTF.